The 14 T cell receptor beta chains reported below all come from one sample, sequenced in a study of radiotherapy plus CTLA-4 blockade in lung cancer. Data came from immunoSEQ multiplex PCR; TCRdb stores just in-frame clones and leaves some out. This table has approximately 77,000 clones, 78% appearing once. The sample consisted of peripheral blood, taken from a patient treated with radiotherapy plus ipilimumab. The receptors derive from a human donor with non-small cell lung cancer whose response to radiotherapy plus ipilimumab could not be evaluated. Some clones in this sample may be carry-over from other donors' samples.

This clone was seen only a few times. The chain uses TRBV10-1 and TRBJ2-5; tentative D call: TRBD2 (7 bases). The germline V gene encodes CDR1 WNHNN and CDR2 SYGVQD (reference sequence). The ends were cut back, 3 bases at V and 1 base at J, with 18 bases in the middle. This CDR3 contains 17 residues. The DNA of the CDR3 is TGCGCCAGCAGTGACCCCGGGCGGGGGCGCTGCCAAGAGACCCAGTACTTC. It yields the protein CASSDPGRGRCQETQYF.

This clone came up a few times. This sequence joins TRBV4-3 and TRBJ1-2, with TRBD1 identical over 7 bases. The CDR3 runs to 16 residues. With 2 bases clipped from V and 3 bases from J, the junction kept 9 bases outside the gene matches. CDR1 is LGHNA and CDR2 is YSLEER in the germline V gene. CDR3 sequence: CASSQSDRARDYGYTF. CDR3 bases: TGCGCCAGCAGCCAATCCGACAGGGCTCGGGACTATGGCTACACCTTC.

The chain is built from TRBV28 and TRBJ1-6; 8 bases are shared with TRBD1. Germline CDR1 and CDR2: MDHEN and SYDVKM. The CDR3 length is 16 residues. V lost 3 bases and J lost 11; bases outside the gene matches: 12. CDR3 sequence (DNA): TGTGCCAGCAGTTTCTTAGGTGGACAGGGAGGCACACCCCTCCACTTT. Amino acids: CASSFLGGQGGTPLHF.

This clone was detected only once. The rearrangement uses TRBV9 and TRBJ1-3; 7 nucleotides match TRBD1. This CDR3 has 15 residues. Germline V lookup: CDR1 SGDLS, CDR2 YYNGEE. Trimming cost V 4 bases and J 2 bases; bases outside gene matches: 6. The CDR3 is CASSPAGTAGNTIYF. For the CDR3, the DNA is TGTGCCAGCAGCCCGGCCGGGACAGCTGGAAACACCATATATTTT.

The CDR3 loop is CASSIDEGLTDTQYF. Here the CDR3 DNA reads TGTGCCAGTAGTATAGATGAGGGCCTCACAGATACGCAGTATTTT. This chain links TRBV19 with TRBJ2-3; D is perhaps TRBD2 (5 bases). The germline V gene encodes CDR1 LNHDA and CDR2 SQIVND (reference sequence). The CDR3 sequence is 15 residues long. V was shortened by 0 bases and J by 2 bases, with 9 bases between the two germline ends.

The chain has TRBV9 and TRBJ2-6; D remains ambiguous. Germline-derived CDR1 and CDR2 are SGDLS and YYNGEE. The V and J ends lost 0 bases and 4 bases respectively, with 11 bases between them. This CDR3 spans 16 amino acids. The CDR3 DNA sequence: TGTGCCAGCAGCGTAGGGCTGGTTCCGGGGGCCAACGTCCTGACTTTC. Protein sequence: CASSVGLVPGANVLTF. Filled out from reference TRBV9 and TRBJ2-6, the complete variable domain reads DSGVTQTPKHLITATGQRVTLRCSPRSGDLSVYWYQQSLDQGLQFLIQYYNGEERAKGNILERFSAQQFPDLHSELNLSSLELGDSALYFCASSVGLVPGANVLTFGAGSRLTVL.

This clone occurred once. The chain has TRBV27 and TRBJ2-2; 7 bases are shared with TRBD2. This CDR3 contains 14 residues. Germline CDR1 MNHEY, CDR2 SMNVEV (reference sequence). V lost 1 base and J lost 6; bases outside the gene matches: 2. The CDR3 sequence: CASSLWLAAGELFF. DNA for the CDR3: TGTGCCAGCAGTTTATGGCTAGCGGCCGGGGAGCTGTTTTTT.

This clone was counted only a few times. This rearrangement joins TRBV6-5 to TRBJ1-4; D ambiguous. Germline V gives CDR1 MNHEY, CDR2 SVGAGI. The CDR3 extends over 12 amino acids. The V and J ends lost 7 bases and 5 bases respectively, with 8 bases between them. The CDR3 sequence is CASKRSNEKLFF. The CDR3 DNA reads TGTGCCAGCAAGCGGTCAAATGAAAAACTGTTTTTT.

This rearrangement joins TRBV4-2 to TRBJ2-7, with TRBD2 as a possible D gene (6 bases). V gave up 0 bases and J gave up 1 base, with 13 bases separating them. CDR3 length: 16 residues. CDR1 and CDR2 (germline): LGHNA, YNFKEQ. CDR3 sequence (DNA): TGTGCCAGCAGCCAAGAATGGGCGGGGAGGTCCTACGAGCAGTACTTC. Amino acid sequence: CASSQEWAGRSYEQYF.

The chain carries TRBV14 and TRBJ1-6, with D maybe TRBD1 (5 bases). The CDR3 has 14 amino acids. V lost 1 base and J 10 bases, leaving 11 bases between the germline ends. Per the germline V gene, CDR1 is SGHDN and CDR2 is FVKESK. CDR3: CASSQGQFQSPLHF. In DNA form, the CDR3 reads TGTGCCAGCAGCCAAGGACAGTTTCAATCACCCCTCCACTTT.

This rearrangement joins TRBV28 to TRBJ2-3; maybe TRBD2 (5 bases). The ends were cut back, 3 bases at V and 1 base at J, with 14 bases in the middle. The germline gives CDR1 MDHEN, CDR2 SYDVKM. The length of the CDR3 is 16 residues. The CDR3 DNA follows: TGTGCCAGCAGTTTCCGGACTGCCTATCGCACAGATACGCAGTATTTT. Translation: CASSFRTAYRTDTQYF. The full variable domain, completed using reference TRBV28 and TRBJ2-3, is DVKVTQSSRYLVKRTGEKVFLECVQDMDHENMFWYRQDPGLGLRLIYFSYDVKMKEKGDIPEGYSVSREKKERFSLILESASTNQTSMYLCASSFRTAYRTDTQYFGPGTRLTVL.

Written as DNA, the CDR3 is TGTGCCACCAGTCGCCCCAGGGCGGATACGCAGTATTTT. It codes for CATSRPRADTQYF. The rearrangement joins TRBV15 to TRBJ2-3; D may be TRBD1 (5 bases). Per germline, CDR1 LNHNV and CDR2 YYDKDF (reference sequence). V was pared by 6 bases and J by 6 bases, with 13 bases between. CDR3 length: 13 amino acids. Full variable domain (remainder filled in from reference TRBV15 and TRBJ2-3): DAMVIQNPRYQVTQFGKPVTLSCSQTLNHNVMYWYQQKSSQAPKLLFHYYDKDFNNEADTPDNFQSRRPNTSFCFLDIRSPGLGDTAMYLCATSRPRADTQYFGPGTRLTVL.

The V and J genes are TRBV29-1 and TRBJ2-7; maybe TRBD1 (5 bases). Germline V gives CDR1 SQVTM, CDR2 ANQGSEA. Between the trimmed V and J ends, which lost 4 bases and 7 bases, there was a span of 17 bases. This CDR3 spans 13 amino acids. CDR3: CSVAQDPAGEQYF. Here the CDR3 DNA reads TGCAGCGTTGCCCAGGACCCAGCAGGGGAGCAGTACTTC.

The chain joins TRBV5-1 to TRBJ1-1; 10 bases align to TRBD1. Trimming took 3 bases from V and 11 from J; bases not matched to a gene: 10. This CDR3 contains 14 residues. Looked up from germline, CDR1 is SGHRS and CDR2 is YFSETQ. CDR3 sequence: CASSSGTGETGAFF. The CDR3 DNA reads TGCGCCAGCAGCTCCGGGACAGGGGAGACTGGGGCTTTCTTT.